Sequencing of this T cell receptor (beta chain) was carried out in a study of blood T cells in healthy people across ages. Whole-study results and caveats: Estimates based on one million T cells were treated as lower bounds.

With a J-beta primer mix and a sample-barcoded 5' primer, a second PCR ran about 6 to 11 cycles. TCRdb reprocessed the 5' RACE reads with MiXCR, giving one entry per CDR3 protein. The sample carries some 1.6 million distinct CDR3 sequences, 30% to 40% recorded once. Concerning this clonotype itself: Antigen: not known.

The CDR3 runs 14 residues. Trimming cost V 6 bases and J 2 bases, with 10 bases left between them. Germline V gene data show CDR1 as ENHRY and CDR2 as SYGVKD. The sequence was collected from a woman aged 25 to 45 in good health. Material for sequencing was blood. The chain employs TRBV10-3 and TRBJ1-4, with a tentative D call TRBD1 (6 bases). The CDR3 DNA reads TGTGCCATCAGCACAGGGCTCACTAATGAAAAACTGTTTTTT. Encoded protein: CAISTGLTNEKLFF.